This T cell receptor beta chain was identified during a study of blood T cell repertoires in COVID-19. Looking at the study overall: Some COVID-19 samples were acute and others convalescent; all came from the United States, Italy and Spain. T cells, B-cell-depleted T cells, or PBMCs supplied cDNA or gDNA.

The CDR3 totals 13 residues. Looked up from germline, CDR1 is LGHNA and CDR2 is YSLEER. Between the trimmed V and J ends, which lost 0 bases and 7 bases, there was a span of 7 bases. Sequencing was performed with immunoSEQ multiplex PCR; in TCRdb, only in-frame clones are kept and a portion is missing. The top ten hold approximately 7.1% of the sample, which has tens of thousands of clones, approximately 80% seen once. The receptor was derived from a human donor in a cohort sampled during active COVID-19. This chain connects TRBV4-3 to TRBJ1-5; D call uncertain. Specimen: peripheral blood. The CDR3 region is CASSQELDQPQHF. The CDR3 DNA follows: TGCGCCAGCAGCCAAGAACTAGACCAGCCCCAGCATTTT.